The 2 T cell receptor beta chains below all came from one sample that was sequenced in a study of identical twins. In TCRdb, the 5' RACE reads were re-called with MiXCR into one record per CDR3 protein. The profile covers 220,000 or so distinct CDR3 sequences, with 5.5% to 7% appearing a single time and about 3.6% taken by the ten largest. The same sample was also used in a study of yellow fever vaccine responses in identical twins.

Sequencing was done on a sample of memory (CD45RO+) T cells sorted from blood. All receptors derive from a woman between 18 and 29 years old in good health.

The chain combines TRBV20-1 with TRBJ2-7; no clear D gene. CDR3 length: 12 amino acids. Trimming took 1 base from V and 2 from J, leaving 6 bases between them. Germline V gene data show CDR1 as DFQATT and CDR2 as SNEGSKA (reference sequence). The CDR3, as DNA: TGCAGTGCTAGAGGGCAGACCTACGAGCAGTACGTC. Residues: CSARGQTYEQYV.

This clonotype was seen repeatedly, ten times or more. The chain employs TRBV5-1 and TRBJ1-4, with a weak D call TRBD1 (5 bases). The CDR3 loop spans 14 amino acids. The germline V and J ends were trimmed by 1 base and 6 bases, with 10 bases remaining between them. CDR1 SGHRS and CDR2 YFSETQ come from the germline V gene. The CDR3 is CASSLTRDHEKLFF. Here the CDR3 DNA reads TGCGCCAGCAGCTTGACCAGGGACCATGAAAAACTGTTTTTT.